The 25 T cell receptor beta chains listed next were all sequenced from one sample in a study of blood T cells in healthy people across ages. The second PCR ran 7 to 11 cycles with a sample-barcoded 5' primer and J-beta primers. TCRdb reprocessed the 5' RACE reads with MiXCR, giving one entry per CDR3 protein. The sample carries 600,000 to 850,000 distinct CDR3 sequences, 20% to 25% recorded once. These data also formed part of another study, on T cells of mothers and their children.

The sequencing sample was made of blood. Every receptor here comes from a boy under 18 in good health.

This clonotype was detected only a few times. This sequence joins TRBV3-1 and TRBJ2-5; 7 positions agree with TRBD2. The DNA matches TRBJ2-1 better at its end, which makes the J call doubtful. There are 16 residues in the CDR3. The germline CDR1 and CDR2 sequences are LGHDT and YNNKEL (reference sequence). The CDR3 loop is CASSPRAGRTYNEQFF. The CDR3 nucleotides read TGTGCCAGCAGCCCCCGAGCGGGGCGCACCTACAATGAGCAGTTCTTC.

This clonotype was picked up a small number of times. The J gene is TRBJ2-1, the V gene TRBV29-1; a weak D match, TRBD2 (5 bases). The J call may be incorrect, as the DNA end agrees better with TRBJ2-7. CDR1 and CDR2 from the germline V gene are SQVTM and ANQGSEA. The CDR3 totals 14 residues. CDR3 amino acids: CSVVMPWEHPGQYF. The CDR3 DNA sequence: TGCAGCGTTGTCATGCCGTGGGAGCACCCGGGGCAGTACTTC.

Details on this clonotype: A read error may produce the germline difference seen at one junction end. The V and J genes are TRBV5-1 and TRBJ2-1, with 9 bases fitting TRBD1. Germline V gives CDR1 SGHRS, CDR2 YFSETQ. This CDR3 has 14 amino acids. The CDR3 nucleotides read TGCGCCAGCAGATTGGACAGGGGCGTGAATGAGCAGTTCTTC. This codes for CASRLDRGVNEQFF.

There are a few counts of this clonotype. V gene TRBV5-1 combines with J gene TRBJ2-5; maybe TRBD1 (6 bases). The J call may be faulty, since TRBJ2-1 better matches the DNA end. The CDR3 is 15 residues long. CDR1 and CDR2 from the germline V gene are SGHRS and YFSETQ. CDR3 protein: CASSLARGPDNEQFF. The CDR3 bases are TGCGCCAGCAGCTTAGCCAGGGGCCCGGACAATGAGCAGTTCTTC.

This clonotype was found a few times. This rearrangement joins TRBV12-3 or TRBV12-4 to TRBJ1-5; no definite D call. Trimming pared 5 bases from V and 6 bases from J, leaving 8 bases between. This CDR3 contains 12 residues. The CDR3 bases are TGTGCCAGCAGTCCCGGGCCTCAGCCCCAGCATTTT. This translates into CASSPGPQPQHF.

The CDR3 sequence: CSASQGTGGENQPQHF. CDR3 sequence (DNA): TGCAGTGCTTCACAGGGGACAGGTGGAGAAAATCAGCCCCAGCATTTT. This rearrangement joins TRBV20-1 to TRBJ1-5, with 8 bases fitting TRBD1. CDR1 and CDR2 from the germline V gene are DFQATT and SNEGSKA (reference sequence). The ends lost 5 bases at V and 4 bases at J; junction bases unmatched: 13. This CDR3 has 16 residues.

The chain couples TRBV18 to TRBJ1-1; D not certain. The V end was cut by 2 bases, the J end by 5 bases, with 12 bases between. The CDR3 spans 14 residues. Germline assignment: CDR1 KGHSH and CDR2 LQKENI. As DNA, the CDR3 is TGTGCCAGCTCACCAGGAGGGCAGGAGACTGAAGCTTTCTTT. Translated, it gives CASSPGGQETEAFF.

This clonotype has more than one count but fewer than ten. J is TRBJ1-2 and V is TRBV29-1; D remains ambiguous. Trimming took 1 base from V and 4 from J, leaving 7 bases between them. This CDR3 region has 12 residues. The germline V gene has CDR1 SQVTM and CDR2 ANQGSEA. The CDR3 DNA follows: TGCAGCGTTGAAGGGGAGTCCTATGGCTACACCTTC. This sequence encodes CSVEGESYGYTF.

This clonotype appeared a few times. The chain recombines TRBV20-1 with TRBJ2-1; 7 nucleotides match TRBD2. The CDR3 totals 15 residues. J was trimmed by 6 bases and V by 0 bases; bases with no gene match: 8. Germline CDR1 and CDR2: DFQATT and SNEGSKA (reference sequence). CDR3 residues: CSARDRTGRVNEQFF. The CDR3 region has the DNA TGCAGTGCTAGAGATCGGACGGGGAGGGTCAATGAGCAGTTCTTC.

This clonotype was recorded a few times. The chain is built from TRBV20-1 and TRBJ2-7, with 11 nucleotides matching TRBD2. The end of the DNA is better explained by TRBJ2-1, so the J call may be wrong. Per germline, CDR1 DFQATT and CDR2 SNEGSKA (reference sequence). This CDR3 has 13 amino acids. The CDR3 spells CSARVAGGDEQFF. The CDR3 coding sequence is TGCAGTGCTAGAGTAGCGGGAGGGGACGAGCAGTTCTTC.

This rearrangement joins TRBV4-1 to TRBJ2-5; 13 bases are shared with TRBD2. With the DNA end fitting TRBJ2-1 better, the J assignment may be wrong. Germline-derived CDR1 and CDR2 are MGHRA and YSYEKL. The CDR3 runs 16 residues. The CDR3 is CASSQGLAGLQSKQFF. CDR3 nucleotide sequence: TGCGCCAGCAGCCAGGGACTAGCGGGACTCCAATCGAAGCAGTTCTTC.

V usage is TRBV5-1 and J usage is TRBJ2-5, with 8 bases that match TRBD2. The J call is in doubt because the DNA end fits TRBJ2-7 better. Germline loops: CDR1 SGHRS, CDR2 YFSETQ. The CDR3 runs 18 residues. The CDR3 sequence is CASSLVPAGVHLRYEQYF. CDR3 nucleotides: TGCGCCAGCAGCTTGGTCCCAGCGGGAGTACACTTGAGATACGAGCAGTACTTC.

The table lists this clonotype with a count of one. The chain links TRBV20-1 to TRBJ2-5; 9 bases align to TRBD1. The CDR3 is 13 residues long. Germline V gene lookup returns CDR1 DFQATT and CDR2 SNEGSKA (reference sequence). Unmatched junction bases numbered 1, after V lost 1 base and J lost 4 bases. The CDR3 sequence: CSARGQGGETQYF. In DNA form, the CDR3 reads TGCAGTGCTAGAGGACAGGGGGGAGAGACCCAGTACTTC.

This clonotype was detected many times. V gene TRBV6-2 or TRBV6-3 combines with J gene TRBJ1-1; D remains unclear. V was pared by 0 bases and J by 8 bases, with 7 bases between. The CDR3 covers 12 residues. CDR1 is MNHEY, CDR2 SVGEGT, per germline. CDR3 sequence: CASSYSTGEAFF. The CDR3 DNA reads TGTGCCAGCAGTTACTCGACGGGAGAAGCTTTCTTT.

The sample holds a few counts of this clonotype. The chain employs TRBV20-1 and TRBJ1-6; a possible D gene is TRBD1 (5 bases). CDR3 length: 17 residues. Germline lookup yields CDR1 DFQATT and CDR2 SNEGSKA (reference sequence). V dropped 5 bases and J dropped 8 bases, with 25 bases sitting between them. This CDR3 reads CSASLGASRGRDSPLHF. Here the CDR3 DNA reads TGCAGTGCTTCCCTTGGCGCTTCTAGGGGTCGGGATTCACCCCTCCACTTT.

This clonotype was seen a handful of times. V usage is TRBV3-1 and J usage is TRBJ1-2; weak D call: TRBD1 (5 bases). The CDR3 has 16 amino acids. Per germline, CDR1 LGHDT and CDR2 YNNKEL (reference sequence). V lost 6 bases and J lost 3, with 20 bases in between. CDR3 in amino acids: CASSPFQGETHYGYTF. CDR3 DNA sequence: TGTGCCAGCAGTCCGTTTCAGGGAGAGACGCACTATGGCTACACCTTC.

This clonotype was counted between two and nine times. The rearrangement uses TRBV4-2 and TRBJ2-2, with D perhaps matching TRBD2 (5 bases). Germline V gene sequence: CDR1 LGHNA, CDR2 YNFKEQ. Between the trimmed V and J ends, which lost 3 bases and 5 bases, there was a span of 7 bases. The CDR3 is 13 amino acids. The CDR3 region is CASSHERTGELFF. For the CDR3, the DNA is TGTGCCAGCAGCCACGAGCGGACCGGGGAGCTGTTTTTT.

The chain is built from TRBV4-3 and TRBJ2-3, with 9 bases that match TRBD1. With 0 bases clipped from V and 5 bases from J, the junction kept 3 bases outside the gene matches. There are 15 residues in the CDR3. Germline-derived CDR1 and CDR2 are LGHNA and YSLEER. CDR3: CASSQENRGLDTQYF. The CDR3 DNA sequence: TGCGCCAGCAGCCAAGAGAACAGGGGGCTAGATACGCAGTATTTT.

This chain's CDR3 is CASSEWGEGFHEQYF. CDR3 coding DNA: TGTGCCAGCAGTGAATGGGGAGAGGGGTTCCACGAGCAGTACTTC. The chain links TRBV25-1 to TRBJ2-7; possibly TRBD1 or TRBD2 for D (5 bases each). The germline V gene has CDR1 MGHDK and CDR2 SYGVNS. The CDR3 totals 15 residues. Trimming shortened V by 1 base and J by 5 bases, and 15 bases separated the two germline ends.

The gene calls are TRBV4-2 and TRBJ2-5; D is unresolved. The CDR3 runs to 15 residues. V lost 4 bases, J lost 3 bases, and 15 bases lay in between. Germline V gene sequence: CDR1 LGHNA, CDR2 YNFKEQ. CDR3 sequence reads: CASSLVTGAEETQYF. CDR3 nucleotides: TGTGCCAGCAGCCTCGTAACGGGCGCAGAAGAGACCCAGTACTTC.

The genes are TRBV9 and TRBJ2-7, with D hard to call. The germline V gene has CDR1 SGDLS and CDR2 YYNGEE. The V end lost 0 bases, the J end lost 2 bases, and 9 bases lay between the germline ends. The length of the CDR3 is 14 residues. CDR3 sequence reads: CASSVGQSPYEQYF. Written as DNA, the CDR3 is TGTGCCAGCAGCGTAGGCCAGAGCCCCTACGAGCAGTACTTC.

The chain employs TRBV11-2 and TRBJ2-5; no reliable D call. The end of the DNA aligns better with TRBJ2-7, so the J call may be wrong. Germline V gene lookup returns CDR1 SGHAT and CDR2 FQNNGV. The CDR3 has 14 amino acids. The CDR3 spells CASSSDLIPYEQYF. CDR3 DNA: TGTGCCAGCAGCTCCGACCTCATACCCTACGAGCAGTACTTC.

The rearrangement uses TRBV2 and TRBJ2-7, with D tentatively TRBD1 (5 bases). The CDR3 is 15 residues long. V shed 1 base and J shed 3 bases, with 13 bases lying between them. Germline CDR1 SNHLY, CDR2 FYNNEI. The CDR3 sequence is CASSEGQFGFYEQYF. The CDR3 DNA follows: TGTGCCAGCAGTGAAGGACAGTTTGGGTTCTACGAGCAGTACTTC.

This clonotype has more than one count but fewer than ten. The chain uses TRBV4-1 and TRBJ2-4; D is tentatively TRBD1 or TRBD2 (7 bases each). Trimming took 3 bases from V and 8 from J, leaving 14 bases between them. This CDR3 contains 14 residues. Germline V gene data show CDR1 as MGHRA and CDR2 as YSYEKL. As DNA, the CDR3 is TGCGCCAGCAGCCAGGACCAGGGGGGGGACATTCAGTACTTC. Translated, it gives CASSQDQGGDIQYF.

In regard to this clonotype: No DNA is shown, since the ends of the CDR3 on it are uncertain; the CDR3 is the one TCRdb lists. The chain has TRBV24-1 and TRBJ2-1. The CDR3 has 15 residues if both end residues are counted. Germline V gene sequence: CDR1 KGHDR, CDR2 SFDVKD. The CDR3 sequence is CATRDRYSLDNEQFF.